This T cell receptor beta chain is drawn from a study of shared clonotypes between healthy human individuals. As to this clone: Its antigen is still unknown.

Overall study results and limits: Investigators expected sequencing depth to affect clonotype sharing among donors. The authors sampled blood alone, and tissue repertoires likely differ.

Sequenced by immunoSEQ multiplex PCR; TCRdb stores in-frame clones only, minus some. The table has 400,000 to 600,000 clones, 60% to 80% seen once. V lost 1 base to trimming and J lost 4 bases, with 13 bases between them. This CDR3 has 16 residues. Looked up from germline, CDR1 is MGHRA and CDR2 is YSYEKL. The genes are TRBV4-1 and TRBJ1-4, with D hard to call. Sample: PBMCs. The sequence was obtained from a middle-aged woman in good health. Some clones in this sample may be carry-over from other donors' samples. The CDR3 reads CASSQVGGASNEKLFF. In DNA form, the CDR3 reads TGCGCCAGCAGCCAAGTAGGTGGAGCGAGTAATGAAAAACTGTTTTTT.